This TCR beta chain was identified during a study of blood T cell repertoires in COVID-19. The wider study: The United States, Italy and Spain were the sources of the acute and convalescent COVID-19 samples. PBMCs, B-cell-depleted T cells, or T cells were the source of the cDNA or gDNA that made up the material.

Per the original data handling: Estimation of nucleated cell counts was performed using reference gene primer amplification. Clones were read by immunoSEQ multiplex PCR, and TCRdb kept only the in-frame ones, dropping some. V, J and clone size were drawn from that table, and D and trimming were deduced from the DNA. This sample yields 200,000 to 250,000 clones, of which about 85% are seen a single time; roughly 12% belongs to the top ten. The J segment lost 5 bases and the V segment lost 7 bases, leaving 7 bases of the junction unmatched. CDR1 is KGHDR and CDR2 is SFDVKD in the germline V gene. CDR3 length: 13 amino acids.

Source material: peripheral blood. This sequence was found in a woman between 18 and 30 years old who had recovered from COVID-19. This chain joins TRBV24-1 and TRBJ2-7; TRBD2 agrees at 7 bases. The CDR3 sequence: CATRAGTEDEQYF. The CDR3 DNA reads as TGTGCCACCAGAGCGGGAACGGAAGACGAGCAGTACTTC.